This TCR beta chain appears in the sequencing data of a study of cytomegalovirus exposure and HLA in healthy donors (dated by TCRdb to between 2016 and 2019). About the investigation overall: In an earlier analysis of approximately 500 of the donors, less than 350 Gb of sequence data and just under 120 million unique TCR beta sequences from roughly 180 million T cells were reported. An early release covering just under 650 HLA-typed donors comprised approximately 290 gigabases of sequencing data and around 86 million unique TCR sequences. Of the roughly 400 genotyped donors, approximately 83% fell in the genetic ancestry cluster associated with self-reported Caucasian donors. The aim of the study was to test whether cataloging public T cell receptors could identify signatures of past pathogen exposure. Using immunosequencing, the study profiled T cell repertoires from about 620 subjects and related those repertoires to cytomegalovirus serostatus. Along with the roughly 610-subject first cohort, a separate validation cohort of approximately 110 different subjects was used. To predict cytomegalovirus infection status, the study combined high-throughput TCR immunosequencing, statistical association of individual TCRs with disease status, and machine learning. A later analysis re-examined previously published TCR beta repertoires from 500 to 700 donors and added high-resolution HLA genotyping to investigate patterns of TCR occurrence. The later analysis used no new phenotypic data to find candidate immune exposures, relying instead on TCR beta sequences and their occurrence across donors. An earlier analysis of several hundred of the donors used high-throughput TCR beta sequencing to judge whether each TCR beta V gene segment behaved as functional or pseudogenic. Donor age, sex, ethnicity and CMV serostatus were compiled alongside the repertoire data. A later genetic analysis took genome-wide SNP genotypes for about 65% of the roughly 670 donors and used that subset as a discovery cohort. Every repertoire in the discovery cohort had been generated on one and the same sequencing platform. HLA typing covered class I and class II loci at four-digit resolution. The number of typed donors differed by locus: about 620-640 for A, B, C, DRB1 and DQB1; some 500 for DQA1; approximately 600 for DPA1; and some 470 for DPB1. Because of strong linkage in the cohort, four or five DR-DQ haplotypes were treated as single units for association and clustering. Among about 360 genotyped donors of the cohort, an average of approximately 230,000 unique TCR beta nucleotide sequences were sequenced per donor, around 20% of them non-productive.

As regards this clone: There is no known antigen for this receptor. No much larger clonotype is one base removed from it; base qualities were not supplied.

The CDR3 numbers 13 residues from cysteine through phenylalanine. Only CDR3 DNA remains: 39 bases, in frame from the first base. The CDR1 and CDR2 encoded by the germline V gene (reference sequence) are SGHNT and YYREEE. Trimmed from V: 5 bases; trimmed from J: 5 bases; junction bases lacking a gene match: 6. What the work shows at the level of the full study, not this receptor alone: For the cohort, immune exposure information was limited to CMV serostatus. Because some donors lacked HLA typing at each locus, the association tests relied only on the typed subset. Some IMGT-functional V segments, including TRBV6-2 and TRBV6-3, could not be distinguished by the 87-base-pair reads and were therefore excluded. According to a later analysis, most CMV-associated TCR beta chains appeared to be HLA-restricted, and the HLA associations seemed to be driven largely by CMV exposure. A later analysis found that HLA-associated TCR beta chains were more clonally expanded and had lower generation probabilities than equally common non-associated chains. A further reported finding was that TCR beta sequences accurately predicted the HLA-A and HLA-B alleles for most subjects in the first cohort. Assigning TCR associations to individual alleles was difficult when HLA alleles, especially DR and DQ, strongly co-occurred. Correlated functional status among segregating V segments might reflect linkage disequilibrium, but an unknown experimental factor could not be ruled out. A later analysis reported that several top co-occurrence clusters appeared linked to parvovirus B19, influenza, CMV and Epstein-Barr virus. In both the original and validation cohorts, the classifier was reported to diagnose cytomegalovirus status with high specificity and sensitivity. An earlier analysis of several hundred of the donors showed that most TCR beta V segments appeared in productive rearrangements either about 87% or about 30% of the time, which broadly matched IMGT annotations. Compared with the roughly 700-donor mean, donors in an Asian-associated ancestry cluster had fewer N-insertions in productive TCRs, according to a later genetic analysis. In this cohort, only TCR beta chains were sequenced, and detectable features were limited by the absence of alpha or paired-chain data. In a later analysis, the rate of TCR association differed among HLA loci, with DRB1 alleles having the most associated TCRs and HLA-C alleles having the fewest. Sequencing depth was assumed to be roughly uniform across donors in the presence/absence analyses, though that assumption may not hold. The earlier analysis of approximately 590 of the donors excluded roughly 16 rarely observed V segments, including chromosome 9 orphons, because counts were too low. Across donors, most TCR sequences were observed very rarely, whereas some public TCRs were present in many individuals. Specific HLA alleles were associated with 16,951 TCR beta sequences at a false discovery rate of 0.05 in a later analysis. A few of the identified cytomegalovirus-associated TCR beta chains were confirmed in vitro to be specific for cytomegalovirus antigens. A total of roughly 160 TCR beta chains were listed by the study as associated with cytomegalovirus. A group of highly shared sequence variants was considered likely to be a technical artifact of the sequencing pipeline. In a later genetic analysis, a missense DCLRE1C variant was associated with V-gene and J-gene trimming of TCR beta chains, and the association was replicated in an independent cohort. According to the authors, the approach could potentially be generalized to other disease states and immunological phenotypes.

The cohort was made up of around 720 healthy bone marrow donors. At the time of sampling, every cohort member was nominally healthy, though immune exposures that went unrecorded were likely present. The donor tested CMV seropositive, placing the donor among the 250 to 350 seropositive members of the cohort. A peripheral blood sample was provided by each donor, and peripheral blood mononuclear cells were used for TCR beta sequencing. Genomic DNA was extracted from the blood cell samples with the Qiagen DNeasy Blood Extraction Kit. Receptor libraries were prepared by the immunoSEQ multiplex PCR assay. For the multiplex PCR, a mixture combining 60 forward primers for TCR Vbeta segments and 13 reverse primers for TCR Jbeta segments was used. The CDR3 region of rearranged TCR beta genes was amplified from genomic DNA with a multiplex PCR assay. The Illumina HiSeq System was used to sequence the amplified TCR beta libraries as 87-base-pair reads. On the study's bioinformatics: Across the 640 or so repertoires, a later analysis counted 78 million or so unique TCR beta chains, some 11 million of which were shared by at least two donors. Raw reads were error-corrected and collapsed into unique sequences by a nearest-neighbor algorithm in which closely related sequences were merged to remove PCR and sequencing errors. To assign V, D and J gene segments, CDR3 sequences were aligned to IMGT reference sequences. For a sequence to be retained, a match of at least six nucleotides was required to both a V gene segment and a J gene segment. A rearrangement was called productive if the CDR3 had no stop codons and remained in frame with V and J, and every other rearrangement was called non-productive. CDR3 was defined according to IMGT convention as the region running from the second conserved V-encoded cysteine to the conserved J-encoded phenylalanine. Sequences without an unambiguous match to a single V gene segment were excluded from the earlier analysis of a few hundred of the donors. In an earlier analysis of around 590 of the donors, a V segment was called functional when productive rearrangements were above 56.7%, and segregating when the standard deviation between donors exceeded 5%. A statistical classification framework was built to diagnose cytomegalovirus status from the catalog of TCR beta chain sequences. A later analysis assigned V and J genes by comparing TCR nucleotide sequences with IMGT/GENE-DB human TR gene sequences. The TCRdist pipeline was used in a later analysis to assign CDR3 sequences and most-parsimonious VDJ recombination scenarios. A later analysis defined each TCR beta chain by its CDR3 amino acid sequence plus V-gene family, and excluded reads lacking a unique V-gene family. A later analysis removed 600 or so highly shared, low-generation-probability nucleotide sequences to deal with suspected cross-contamination and a sequencing artifact. In a later analysis, a clonal expansion index was calculated for each public chain from normalized within-repertoire ranks of inferred template counts. In a later analysis, generation probabilities were computed with a VDJ recombination model fitted to out-of-frame rearrangements, and the resulting probabilities were checked against IGoR. Hypergeometric tests were used in a later analysis to score TCR-TCR, TCR-HLA and TCR-CMV co-occurrence, with a repertoire-size bias correction applied to the TCR pairs. False discovery rates were estimated in a later analysis by permuting HLA or CMV assignments 20 times. In a later analysis, co-occurring TCRs were grouped with DBSCAN, and TCRdist sequence similarity was added when clustering was performed within HLA-allele-positive subsets. For co-occurrence clustering, repertoires with fewer than 30,000 or more than 120,000 public chains were excluded, along with a handful of repertoires with anomalous nucleotide sharing. TCRdb limited this immuneACCESS table to in-frame rearrangements with V and J called. A share of clones is missing; checked studies link under half to unresolved V genes, and the rest is unexplained. That table gives V, J and clone size, and the DNA gave D and trimming. For this sample the table gives fewer than 90,000 clones, of which over 75% were detected only once. 2.5% of the sample lies in the top ten.

Sequenced sample: PBMCs. This TCR was recovered from a male donor in good health and CMV-seropositive. This chain is built from TRBV5-4 and TRBJ2-7, with 8 junctional bases fitting TRBD1. In nucleotide form, the sequence is TGTGCCAGCAGGTTGACAGGGGCGGACGAGCAGTACTTC. It translates as CASRLTGADEQYF.